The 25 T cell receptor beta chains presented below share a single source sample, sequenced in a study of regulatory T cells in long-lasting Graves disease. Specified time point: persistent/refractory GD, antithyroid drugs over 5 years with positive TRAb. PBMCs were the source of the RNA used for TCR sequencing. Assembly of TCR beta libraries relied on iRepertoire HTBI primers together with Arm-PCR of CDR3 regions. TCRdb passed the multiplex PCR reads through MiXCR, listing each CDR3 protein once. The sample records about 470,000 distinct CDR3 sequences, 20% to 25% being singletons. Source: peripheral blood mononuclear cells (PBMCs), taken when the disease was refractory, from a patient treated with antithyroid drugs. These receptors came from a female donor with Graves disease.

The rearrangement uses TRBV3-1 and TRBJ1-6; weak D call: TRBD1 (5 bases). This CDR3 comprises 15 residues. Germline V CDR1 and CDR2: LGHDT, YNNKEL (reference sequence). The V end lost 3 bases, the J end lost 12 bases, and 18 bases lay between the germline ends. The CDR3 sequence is CASSHTGASSRPLHF. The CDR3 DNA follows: TGTGCCAGCAGCCACACCGGGGCCTCTAGTAGACCCCTCCACTTT.

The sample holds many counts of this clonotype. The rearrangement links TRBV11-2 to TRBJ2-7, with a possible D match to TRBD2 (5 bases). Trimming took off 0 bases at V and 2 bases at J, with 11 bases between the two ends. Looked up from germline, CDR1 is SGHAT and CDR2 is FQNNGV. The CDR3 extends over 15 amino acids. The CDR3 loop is CASSLEAGITYEQYF. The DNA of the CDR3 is TGTGCCAGCAGCTTAGAGGCCGGGATAACCTACGAGCAGTACTTC.

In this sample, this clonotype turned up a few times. The chain's CDR3 is CASSQVSGSYEQYF. The CDR3 DNA reads as TGTGCCAGCAGCCAAGTAAGCGGTTCCTACGAGCAGTACTTC. V is TRBV14 and J is TRBJ2-7; TRBD2 might be the D (5 bases). Trimming cost V 1 base and J 1 base, with 8 bases left between them. This CDR3 region has 14 residues. Germline V gives CDR1 SGHDN, CDR2 FVKESK. Filled out from reference TRBV14 and TRBJ2-7, the complete variable domain reads EAGVTQFPSHSVIEKGQTVTLRCDPISGHDNLYWYRRVMGKEIKFLLHFVKESKQDESGMPNNRFLAERTGGTYSTLKVQPAELEDSGVYFCASSQVSGSYEQYFGPGTRLTVT.

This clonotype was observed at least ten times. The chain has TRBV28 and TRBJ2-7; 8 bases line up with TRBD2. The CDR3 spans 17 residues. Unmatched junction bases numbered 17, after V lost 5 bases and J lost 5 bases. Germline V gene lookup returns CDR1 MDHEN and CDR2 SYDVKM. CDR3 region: CASSPPTPGLVVHEQYF. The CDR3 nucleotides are TGTGCCAGCAGTCCTCCAACCCCGGGACTAGTAGTCCACGAGCAGTACTTC.

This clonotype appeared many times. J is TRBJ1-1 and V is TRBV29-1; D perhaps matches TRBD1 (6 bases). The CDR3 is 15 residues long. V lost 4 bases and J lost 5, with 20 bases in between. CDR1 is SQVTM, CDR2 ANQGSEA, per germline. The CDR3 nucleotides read TGCAGCGTTGTGGTCTTGGGGTACAGGGTTACTGAAGCTTTCTTT. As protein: CSVVVLGYRVTEAFF.

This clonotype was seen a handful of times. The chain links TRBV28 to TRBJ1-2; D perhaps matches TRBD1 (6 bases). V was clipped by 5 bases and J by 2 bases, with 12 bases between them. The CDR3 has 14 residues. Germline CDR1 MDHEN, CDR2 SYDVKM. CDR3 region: CASSGTDSNYGYTF. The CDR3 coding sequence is TGTGCCAGCAGTGGTACGGACAGCAACTATGGCTACACCTTC.

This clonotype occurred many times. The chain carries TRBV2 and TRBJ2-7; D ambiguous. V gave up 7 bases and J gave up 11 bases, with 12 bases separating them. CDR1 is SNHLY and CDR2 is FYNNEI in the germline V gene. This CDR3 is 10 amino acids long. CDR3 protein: CASTYPPEYF. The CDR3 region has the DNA TGTGCCAGCACTTACCCGCCGGAGTACTTC.

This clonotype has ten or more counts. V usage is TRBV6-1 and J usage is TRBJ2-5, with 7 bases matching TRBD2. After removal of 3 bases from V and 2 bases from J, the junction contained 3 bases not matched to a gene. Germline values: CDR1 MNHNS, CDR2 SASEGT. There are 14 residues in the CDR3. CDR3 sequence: CASSDRDYQETQYF. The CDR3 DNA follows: TGTGCCAGCAGTGACCGGGACTATCAAGAGACCCAGTACTTC.

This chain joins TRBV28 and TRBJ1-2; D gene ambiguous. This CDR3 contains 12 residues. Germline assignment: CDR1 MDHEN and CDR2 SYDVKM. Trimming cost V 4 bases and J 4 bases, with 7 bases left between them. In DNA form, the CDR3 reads TGTGCCAGCAGTTCCCCGGCCTATGGCTACACCTTC. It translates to CASSSPAYGYTF.

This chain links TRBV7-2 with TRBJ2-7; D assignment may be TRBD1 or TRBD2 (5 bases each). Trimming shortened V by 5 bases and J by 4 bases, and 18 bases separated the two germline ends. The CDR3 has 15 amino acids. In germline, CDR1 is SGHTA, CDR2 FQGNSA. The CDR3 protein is CASSGPGPRAYEQYF. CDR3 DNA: TGTGCCAGCAGCGGTCCGGGACCCCGAGCTTACGAGCAGTACTTC.

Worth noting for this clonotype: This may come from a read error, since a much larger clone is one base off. The CDR3 protein is CASSPGGWTGEPFF. CDR3 coding DNA: TGTGCCAGCAGCCCAGGGGGATGGACCGGGGAGCCGTTTTTT. The chain has TRBV11-1 and TRBJ2-2; 7 positions agree with TRBD1. Germline loops: CDR1 SGHAT, CDR2 FQDESV (reference sequence). The CDR3 spans 14 residues. Full variable domain (outside the CDR3, taken from reference TRBV11-1 and TRBJ2-2): EAEVAQSPRYKITEKSQAVAFWCDPISGHATLYWYRQILGQGPELLVQFQDESVVDDSQLPKDRFSAERLKGVDSTLKIQPAELGDSAMYLCASSPGGWTGEPFFGEGSRLTVL.

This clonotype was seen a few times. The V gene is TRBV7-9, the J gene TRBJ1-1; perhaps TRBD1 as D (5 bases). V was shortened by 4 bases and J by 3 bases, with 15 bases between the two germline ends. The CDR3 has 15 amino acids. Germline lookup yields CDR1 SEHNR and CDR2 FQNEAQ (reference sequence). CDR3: CASSSIGGSHTEAFF. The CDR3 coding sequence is TGTGCCAGCAGCTCCATTGGGGGGAGTCACACTGAAGCTTTCTTT.

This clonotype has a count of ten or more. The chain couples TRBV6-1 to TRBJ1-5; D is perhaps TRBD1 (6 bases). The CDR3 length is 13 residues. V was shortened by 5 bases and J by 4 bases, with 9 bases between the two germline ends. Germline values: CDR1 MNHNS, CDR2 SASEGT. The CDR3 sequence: CASSQQGNQPQHF. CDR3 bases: TGTGCCAGCAGTCAACAGGGAAATCAGCCCCAGCATTTT.

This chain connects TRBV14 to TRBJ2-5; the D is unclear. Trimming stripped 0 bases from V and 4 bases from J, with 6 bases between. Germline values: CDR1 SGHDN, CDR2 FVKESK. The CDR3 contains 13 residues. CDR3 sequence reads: CASSQEMIETQYF. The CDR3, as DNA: TGTGCCAGCAGCCAAGAAATGATAGAGACCCAGTACTTC.

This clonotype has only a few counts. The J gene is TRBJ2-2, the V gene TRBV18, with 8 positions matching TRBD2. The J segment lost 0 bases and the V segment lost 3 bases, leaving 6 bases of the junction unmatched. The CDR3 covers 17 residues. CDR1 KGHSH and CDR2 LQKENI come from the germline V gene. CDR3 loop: CASSPLGGGTNTGELFF. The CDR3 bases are TGTGCCAGCTCACCCCTCGGCGGGGGGACGAACACCGGGGAGCTGTTTTTT.

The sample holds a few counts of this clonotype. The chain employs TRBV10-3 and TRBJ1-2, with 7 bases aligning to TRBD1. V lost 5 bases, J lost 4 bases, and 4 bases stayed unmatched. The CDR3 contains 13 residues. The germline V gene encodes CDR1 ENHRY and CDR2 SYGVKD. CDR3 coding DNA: TGTGCCATCAGTCCCCGACAGGGCTATGGCTACACCTTC. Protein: CAISPRQGYGYTF.

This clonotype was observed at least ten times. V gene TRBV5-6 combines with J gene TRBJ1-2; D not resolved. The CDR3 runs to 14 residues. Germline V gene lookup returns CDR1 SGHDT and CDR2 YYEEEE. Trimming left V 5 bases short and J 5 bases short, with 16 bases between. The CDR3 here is CASRPTGIGYGYTF. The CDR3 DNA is TGTGCCAGCAGGCCGACCGGAATTGGGTATGGCTACACCTTC. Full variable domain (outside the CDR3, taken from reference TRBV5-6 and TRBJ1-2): DAGVTQSPTHLIKTRGQQVTLRCSPKSGHDTVSWYQQALGQGPQFIFQYYEEEERQRGNFPDRFSGHQFPNYSSELNVNALLLGDSALYLCASRPTGIGYGYTFGSGTRLTVV.

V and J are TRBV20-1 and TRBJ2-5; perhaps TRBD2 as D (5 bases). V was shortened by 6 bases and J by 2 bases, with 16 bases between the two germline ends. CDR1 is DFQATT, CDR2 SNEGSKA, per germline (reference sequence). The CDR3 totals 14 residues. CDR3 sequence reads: CSAKAAGRQETQYF. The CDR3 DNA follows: TGCAGTGCCAAGGCCGCGGGCCGGCAAGAGACCCAGTACTTC.

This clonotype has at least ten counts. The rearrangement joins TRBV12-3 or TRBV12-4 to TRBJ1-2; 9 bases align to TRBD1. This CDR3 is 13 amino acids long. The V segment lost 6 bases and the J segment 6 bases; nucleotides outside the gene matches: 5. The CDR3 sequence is CASRSTGGNGYTF. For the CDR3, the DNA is TGTGCCAGCAGATCGACAGGGGGAAATGGCTACACCTTC.

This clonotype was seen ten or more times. CDR3 loop: CASSLGSAGYYGYTF. The DNA of the CDR3 is TGTGCCAGCAGCCTCGGGTCCGCAGGCTACTATGGCTACACCTTC. The rearrangement uses TRBV3-1 and TRBJ1-2; no clear D. The germline gives CDR1 LGHDT, CDR2 YNNKEL (reference sequence). V was pared by 4 bases and J by 3 bases, with 15 bases between. The CDR3 covers 15 residues.

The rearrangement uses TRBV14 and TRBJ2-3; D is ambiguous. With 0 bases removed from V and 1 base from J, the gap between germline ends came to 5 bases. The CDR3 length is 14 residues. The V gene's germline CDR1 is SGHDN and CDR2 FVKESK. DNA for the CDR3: TGTGCCAGCAGCCAAGACTGGCGCACAGATACGCAGTATTTT. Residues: CASSQDWRTDTQYF.

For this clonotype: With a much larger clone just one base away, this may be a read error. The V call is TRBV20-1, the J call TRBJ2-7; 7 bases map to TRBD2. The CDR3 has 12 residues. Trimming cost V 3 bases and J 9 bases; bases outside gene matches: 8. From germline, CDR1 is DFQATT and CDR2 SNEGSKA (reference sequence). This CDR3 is CSASLAVDGQYF. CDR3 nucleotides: TGCAGTGCTAGTCTAGCGGTGGACGGGCAGTACTTC.

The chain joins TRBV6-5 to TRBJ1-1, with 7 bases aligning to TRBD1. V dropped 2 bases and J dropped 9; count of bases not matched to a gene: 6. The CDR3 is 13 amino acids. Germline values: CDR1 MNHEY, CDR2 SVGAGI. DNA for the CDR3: TGTGCCAGCAGTTACGTGGGACAGCCTCAAGCTTTCTTT. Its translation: CASSYVGQPQAFF.

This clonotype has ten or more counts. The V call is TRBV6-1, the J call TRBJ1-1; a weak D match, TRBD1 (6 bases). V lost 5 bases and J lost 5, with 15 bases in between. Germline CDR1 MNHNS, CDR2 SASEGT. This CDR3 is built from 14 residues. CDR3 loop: CASSQLQGQTEAFF. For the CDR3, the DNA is TGTGCCAGCAGTCAGCTTCAGGGGCAGACTGAAGCTTTCTTT.

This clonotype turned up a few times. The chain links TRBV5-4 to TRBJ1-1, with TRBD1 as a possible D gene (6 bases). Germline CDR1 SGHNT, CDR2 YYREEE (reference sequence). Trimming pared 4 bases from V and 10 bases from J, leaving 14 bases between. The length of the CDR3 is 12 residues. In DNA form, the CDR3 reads TGTGCCAGCAGCCAACAACAGGGTACAGCTTTCTTT. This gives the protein CASSQQQGTAFF.